This T cell receptor beta chain came from a study of human T cells and chemical hapten exposure. About the study: Readings were taken at 6 days from patch tests that had applied 0.01% DPC to the upper back.

V lost 7 bases to trimming and J lost 4 bases, with 16 bases between them. This CDR3 is built from 14 residues. Per germline, CDR1 SNHLY and CDR2 FYNNEI. Documented time point: pre-sensitization, week 0. The treatment is: therapeutic diphenylcyclopropenone sensitization with weekly scalp DPC. TCRdb reprocessed the RACE reads with MiXCR, giving one entry per CDR3 protein. This table holds about 80,000 distinct CDR3 sequences, about 15% found once. General study findings and limits: Donors were affected by alopecia, so their immune reaction might vary from that of healthy individuals. Expanded TCRs produced significantly more large CDR3 similarity clusters than controls did.

In its sample, this clonotype was seen a few times. What it recognizes is unknown. This clonotype was sampled from a woman aged 45 to 65 with alopecia areata. Some clones in this sample may be carry-over from other donors' samples. Sequences were derived from whole blood, sampled in connection with sensitization to the hapten diphenylcyclopropenone (DPC). The V call is TRBV2, the J call TRBJ1-1; unclear D gene. This CDR3 is CASNKIGESTEAFF. The DNA for the CDR3 is TGTGCCAGCAACAAAATCGGTGAGAGCACTGAAGCTTTCTTT.